The rows below give T cell receptor beta chains drawn from one sample of a study of blood T cell repertoires in COVID-19. The table came from immunoSEQ multiplex PCR; TCRdb's copy has only in-frame clones and leaves some out. The sample carries 240,000 or so clones, approximately 78% recorded once. Sequenced: peripheral blood. The receptors were gathered from a woman between 55 and 75 years old with active or convalescent COVID-19. Both conserved end residues are part of each CDR3. D genes are given only for firm matches. Clone size is not always given. Where it is, it says once, few, many or a class for expanded clones.

>TRBJ2-1|TRBV6-2/TRBV6-3|.|.
TGTGCCAGCAGTACAAGCTCCTACAATGAGCAGTTCTTC
CASSTSSYNEQFF
>TRBJ2-7|TRBV3-1/TRBV3-2|.|once
TGTGCCAGCAGCCAAGACACTACCCTCTACGAGCAGTACTTC
CASSQDTTLYEQYF
>TRBJ1-1|TRBV7-3|.|.
TGTGCCAGCAGCTTAGGTGTTCGGGGGATGAACACTGAAGCTTTCTTT
CASSLGVRGMNTEAFF
>TRBJ1-2|TRBV7-2|TRBD1|once
TGTGCCAGCAGCTTAGGGACAGGGCTTTCCTATGGCTACACCTTC
CASSLGTGLSYGYTF
>TRBJ1-2|TRBV7-8|TRBD1|once
TGTGCCAGCAGCCCCACGACAGGGAACTATGGCTACACCTTC
CASSPTTGNYGYTF
>TRBJ2-7|TRBV2|.|.
TGTGCCAGCAGGGCCCCTACAGGGCCCCGCTACGAGCAGTACTTC
CASRAPTGPRYEQYF
>TRBJ2-3|TRBV29-1|.|.
TGCAGCGTTGTGCCGGGGATGGATACGCAGTATTTT
CSVVPGMDTQYF
>TRBJ1-5|TRBV30|TRBD1|.
TGTGCCTGGAGTGCACAGGGGGCCTTCAGCAATCAGCCCCAGCATTTT
CAWSAQGAFSNQPQHF
>TRBJ1-1|TRBV5-6|.|.
TGTGCCAGCAGCTTAGGGCAGACAACCCCAAGGGGAGCTTTCTTT
CASSLGQTTPRGAFF
>TRBJ1-5|TRBV7-6|TRBD1|few
TGTGCCAGCAGCTTAGACGGGACAGCTAATCAGCCCCAGCATTTT
CASSLDGTANQPQHF
>TRBJ1-5|TRBV21-1|.|.
TGTGCCAGCCTATACGGGGGTCTTTATCAGCCCCAGCATTTT
CASLYGGLYQPQHF
>TRBJ2-7|TRBV19|TRBD1|.
TGTGCCAGTAAGCCTAAACAGGGGGTGATTGGCGAGCAGTACTTC
CASKPKQGVIGEQYF
>TRBJ2-1|TRBV5-6|TRBD2|.
TGTGCCAGCGGCGGGGGGCACCCCTCCTACAATGAGCAGTTCTTC
CASGGGHPSYNEQFF
>TRBJ2-5|TRBV18|.|.
TGTGCCAGCTCACGGGGCAGGCTACAAGAGACCCAGTACTTC
CASSRGRLQETQYF
>TRBJ1-1|TRBV29-1|TRBD1|.
TGCAGCGTTGGTCTAGGGACAGGGGCCACTGAAGCTTTCTTT
CSVGLGTGATEAFF
>TRBJ2-3|TRBV20-1|TRBD2|.
TGCAGTGCTAGTCAGCGGGGGGCCCCCACAGATACGCAGTATTTT
CSASQRGAPTDTQYF
>TRBJ1-1|TRBV2|.|.
TGTGCCACGCGCCAGGGGCCGTTGACTGAAGCTTTCTTT
CATRQGPLTEAFF
>TRBJ2-1|TRBV2|.|.
TGTGCCAGTCAGACAGGTGACAATGAGCAGTTCTTC
CASQTGDNEQFF
>TRBJ1-5|TRBV7-8|TRBD1|.
TGTGCCAGCAGCGGGGGACAGTGGGGCAATCAGCCCCAGCATTTT
CASSGGQWGNQPQHF
>TRBJ1-1|TRBV6-6|.|.
TGTGCCAGTCTTCGGCGGGGGATTGCTGAAGCTTTCTTT
CASLRRGIAEAFF
>TRBJ1-4|TRBV18|.|.
TGTGCCAGCTCACCATTCGGACAGCCCTCAACTAATGAAAAACTGTTTTTT
CASSPFGQPSTNEKLFF
>TRBJ2-7|TRBV13|TRBD2|.
TGTGCCAGCAACGAGCGGGGAGGGCGAAACGAGCAGTACTTC
CASNERGGRNEQYF
>TRBJ2-2|TRBV5-4|.|.
TGTGCCAGCAGCTTAGCAGGGCAAGGGGAGCTGTTTTTT
CASSLAGQGELFF
>TRBJ1-1|TRBV10-3|.|.
TGTGCCATCAGGGGAGACGGGCTGGGCACTGAAGCTTTCTTT
CAIRGDGLGTEAFF
>TRBJ1-1|TRBV20-1|TRBD1|.
TGCAGTGCTAGTGTCACAAGGGGTCGGAGGGGGCATGAGAACACTGAAGCTTTCTTT
CSASVTRGRRGHENTEAFF
>TRBJ2-1|TRBV19|TRBD2|.
TGTGCCAGTAGAACGACTAGCGGGGGGGCTAATGAGCAGTTCTTC
CASRTTSGGANEQFF
>TRBJ1-2|TRBV18|TRBD1|.
TGTGCCAGCTCACCAAATCTCGACAGGGTCTATGGCTACACCTTC
CASSPNLDRVYGYTF
>TRBJ1-2|TRBV7-8|TRBD1|.
TGTGCCAGCAGCCCTCGGGACAGTTCCTATGGCTACACCTTC
CASSPRDSSYGYTF
>TRBJ2-7|TRBV15|.|.
TGTGCCACCAGCAGAGATAGAGACAGGCTCCCCTACGAGCAGTACTTC
CATSRDRDRLPYEQYF
>TRBJ1-5|TRBV27|TRBD1|.
TGTGCCAGCAGTCCTGGGACAGGGACAAATCAGCCCCAGCATTTT
CASSPGTGTNQPQHF
>TRBJ1-1|TRBV5-1|.|.
TGCGCCAGCAGCTCCACTTCTGGGGGGACTGAAGCTTTCTTT
CASSSTSGGTEAFF
>TRBJ2-1|TRBV21-1|.|.
TGTGCCAGCAACCATGGGACTAGCGGGGTCAATGAGCAGTTCTTC
CASNHGTSGVNEQFF
>TRBJ2-3|TRBV27|TRBD2|.
TGTGCCAGCAGTGCTAGCGGGGGGGGCACAGATACGCAGTATTTT
CASSASGGGTDTQYF
>TRBJ1-1|TRBV4-1|TRBD1|.
TGCGCCAGCAGGCCGGGACAGGGAGGGACTGAAGCTTTCTTT
CASRPGQGGTEAFF
>TRBJ1-2|TRBV4-1|.|.
TGCGCCAGCAGCCAAGATAGAGGAGGTTCATATGGCTACACCTTC
CASSQDRGGSYGYTF
>TRBJ1-1|TRBV19|TRBD1|.
TGTGCCAGTAGTCTAACCGGGACAGCGAACACTGAAGCTTTCTTT
CASSLTGTANTEAFF
>TRBJ2-7|TRBV10-3|.|.
TGTGCCATCAGTGGTCTAGAAGGTGCGCACGAGCAGTACTTC
CAISGLEGAHEQYF
>TRBJ2-5|TRBV3-1/TRBV3-2|TRBD2|.
TGTGCCAGCAGCCAAGCTTCGGGAGGACAAGAGACCCAGTACTTC
CASSQASGGQETQYF
>TRBJ1-4|TRBV7-2|.|.
TGTGCCAGCAGCTTTTCGGGCAGGGATAGCGAAAAACTGTTTTTT
CASSFSGRDSEKLFF
>TRBJ1-1|TRBV4-1|TRBD1|.
TGCGCCAGCAGCCAAGGGGCTCTCAGGGGGCGCATCACTGAAGCTTTCTTT
CASSQGALRGRITEAFF
>TRBJ2-7|TRBV6-5|TRBD2|.
TGTGCCAGCAGGCGGGGGGGAACCTACGAGCAGTACTTC
CASRRGGTYEQYF
>TRBJ1-2|TRBV4-3|TRBD1|.
TGCGCCAGCAGCCAAAATTGGGACAGGCGGACATCCTATGGCTACACCTTC
CASSQNWDRRTSYGYTF
>TRBJ2-3|TRBV27|TRBD2|.
TGTGCCAGCAGTTTCCTAGCGGGGGGACTCAAGGATACGCAGTATTTT
CASSFLAGGLKDTQYF
>TRBJ1-1|TRBV9|TRBD1|few
TGTGCCAGCAGCGTAGGGACAGGCCCACCCTTGGAAGCTTTCTTT
CASSVGTGPPLEAFF
>TRBJ2-2|TRBV7-6|TRBD2|.
TGTGCCAGCAGCTCGTTGCCGGGACTACTCCTGTTTTTT
CASSSLPGLLLFF
>TRBJ1-1|TRBV3-1/TRBV3-2|TRBD1|.
TGTGCCAGCAGCCAAAGGGGCCGGGACAGGGTGACTGAAGCTTTCTTT
CASSQRGRDRVTEAFF
>TRBJ2-7|TRBV6-5|.|.
TGTGCTAGTACCGGGACTCGGGAACTCTACGAGCAGTACTTC
CASTGTRELYEQYF
>TRBJ2-2|TRBV10-2|.|.
TGCGCCACCTGCCGGGGGGCAGACGGGGAGCTGTTTTTT
CATCRGADGELFF
>TRBJ1-2|TRBV27|.|.
TGTGCCAGCAGTTCCACAGCTAACTATGGCTACACCTTC
CASSSTANYGYTF
>TRBJ1-6|TRBV2|.|.
TGTGCCAGCAGTGATTTGATGAGTAATAATTCACCCCTCCACTTT
CASSDLMSNNSPLHF
>TRBJ2-1|TRBV27|.|.
TGTGCCAGCAGAGAACGGGGGAGCTCCTACAATGAGCAGTTCTTC
CASRERGSSYNEQFF
>TRBJ2-1|TRBV7-2|TRBD1|few
TGTGCCAGCAGCTCGACAGGGGACCCCGCGGTGAATGAGCAGTTCTTC
CASSSTGDPAVNEQFF
>TRBJ1-2|TRBV7-2|.|.
TGTGCCAGCAGCCCCCTGCGGGTCTATGGCTACACCTTC
CASSPLRVYGYTF
>TRBJ2-1|TRBV10-3|TRBD2|.
TGTGCCATCAGTGATGGGGGTAGCGGGGGACCGGGCGATGAGCAGTTCTTC
CAISDGGSGGPGDEQFF